This TCR beta chain was sequenced in a study of blood T cell repertoires in COVID-19. This table comes from immunoSEQ multiplex PCR, and its TCRdb copy is limited to in-frame clones, with some not included. The repertoire includes thousands of clones, roughly four fifths of them detected once, and about 30% sits in the top ten. The CDR3 has 17 residues. The receptor's source is a human donor in a cohort sampled during active COVID-19. What was sequenced was peripheral blood. The chain is built from TRBV21-1 and TRBJ2-3; the tabulated D call, TRBD1, remains unverified against the DNA. TRBV21-1 is designated a pseudogene. The CDR3 reads CAERGLYRDTISDTQYF. DNA of the CDR3: TGTGCCGAAAGGGGTCTCTACCGGGACACAATTTCAGATACGCAGTATTTT.